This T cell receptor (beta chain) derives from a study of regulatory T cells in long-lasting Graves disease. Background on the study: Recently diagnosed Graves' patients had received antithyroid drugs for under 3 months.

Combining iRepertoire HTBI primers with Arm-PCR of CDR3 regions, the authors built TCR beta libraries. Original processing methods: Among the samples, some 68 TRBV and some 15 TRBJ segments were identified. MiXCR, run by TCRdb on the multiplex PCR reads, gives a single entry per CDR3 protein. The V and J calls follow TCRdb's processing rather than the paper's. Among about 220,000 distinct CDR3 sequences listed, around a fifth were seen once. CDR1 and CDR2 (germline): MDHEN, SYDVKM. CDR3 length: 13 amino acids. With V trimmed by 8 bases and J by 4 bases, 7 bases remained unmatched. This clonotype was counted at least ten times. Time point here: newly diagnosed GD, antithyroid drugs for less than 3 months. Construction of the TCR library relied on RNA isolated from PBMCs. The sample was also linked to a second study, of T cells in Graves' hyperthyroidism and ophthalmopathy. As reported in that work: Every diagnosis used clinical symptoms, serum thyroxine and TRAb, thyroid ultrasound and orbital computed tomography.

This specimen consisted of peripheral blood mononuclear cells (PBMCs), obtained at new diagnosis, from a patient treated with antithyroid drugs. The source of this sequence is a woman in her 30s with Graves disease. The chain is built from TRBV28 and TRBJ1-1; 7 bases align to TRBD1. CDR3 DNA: TGTGCCAGCTGGAGGGGGCAGATCACTGAAGCTTTCTTT. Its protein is CASWRGQITEAFF.